What follows are 6 T cell receptor beta chains derived from one specimen sequenced in a study of blood T cell repertoires in COVID-19. The data were produced by immunoSEQ multiplex PCR, yet TCRdb's version contains in-frame clones alone and is incomplete. The data hold some 250,000 clones, with 84% observed a single time. Sequencing was carried out using peripheral blood. These receptors originate from a middle-aged man with active or convalescent COVID-19.

V gene TRBV18 combines with J gene TRBJ1-6; perhaps TRBD1 as D (5 bases). With 7 bases removed from V and 2 bases from J, the gap between germline ends came to 12 bases. The germline CDR1 and CDR2 sequences are KGHSH and LQKENI. The CDR3 sequence is 15 residues long. CDR3 bases: TGTGCCAGCTTTACCCTACAGGCCTATAATTCACCCCTCCACTTT. Translated: CASFTLQAYNSPLHF. The variable domain in full, completed from reference TRBV18 and TRBJ1-6, reads NAGVMQNPRHLVRRRGQEARLRCSPMKGHSHVYWYRQLPEEGLKFMVYLQKENIIDESGMPKERFSAEFPKEGPSILRIQQVVRGDSAAYFCASFTLQAYNSPLHFGNGTRLTVT.

The chain carries TRBV24-1 and TRBJ2-1, with 9 bases matching TRBD2. Germline V gives CDR1 KGHDR, CDR2 SFDVKD. The CDR3 consists of 17 residues. V dropped 1 base and J dropped 9; count of bases not matched to a gene: 12. The DNA for the CDR3 is TGTGCCACCAGTGATTTTCGGGGGACTAGCTCTCTGAGTGAGCAGTTCTTC. This codes for CATSDFRGTSSLSEQFF.

The chain combines TRBV4-2 with TRBJ2-7, with TRBD2 matching over 8 bases. This CDR3 contains 14 residues. In germline, CDR1 is LGHNA, CDR2 YNFKEQ. V dropped 0 bases and J dropped 6; count of bases not matched to a gene: 4. CDR3 bases: TGTGCCAGCAGCCAAGAGACCGGGACTAGCGAGCAGTACTTC. Its protein is CASSQETGTSEQYF.

This clone was found a few times. V and J are TRBV6-1 and TRBJ1-4; no firm D call. This CDR3 has 13 residues. V was shortened by 3 bases and J by 4 bases, with 6 bases between the two germline ends. Germline CDR1 MNHNS, CDR2 SASEGT. CDR3 sequence (DNA): TGTGCCAGCAGTGAGAGAATTAATGAAAAACTGTTTTTT. It encodes CASSERINEKLFF.

This clone appeared once. The J gene is TRBJ2-1, the V gene TRBV7-7; 9 bases are a match to TRBD1. V lost 3 bases, J lost 10 bases, and 4 bases stayed unmatched. The CDR3 is 13 amino acids. Germline V gene lookup returns CDR1 SSHAT and CDR2 FNYEAQ (reference sequence). The CDR3 spells CASSLGQGKEQFF. The CDR3 DNA reads as TGTGCCAGCAGCTTGGGACAGGGTAAAGAGCAGTTCTTC.

The gene calls are TRBV29-1 and TRBJ1-1; no definite D call. The CDR3 is made up of 11 amino acids. The V end lost 4 bases, the J end lost 6 bases, and 9 bases lay between the germline ends. Germline CDR1 reads SQVTM; CDR2 reads ANQGSEA. CDR3 protein: CSVVRSAEAFF. Here the CDR3 DNA reads TGCAGCGTTGTCAGGTCGGCTGAAGCTTTCTTT.